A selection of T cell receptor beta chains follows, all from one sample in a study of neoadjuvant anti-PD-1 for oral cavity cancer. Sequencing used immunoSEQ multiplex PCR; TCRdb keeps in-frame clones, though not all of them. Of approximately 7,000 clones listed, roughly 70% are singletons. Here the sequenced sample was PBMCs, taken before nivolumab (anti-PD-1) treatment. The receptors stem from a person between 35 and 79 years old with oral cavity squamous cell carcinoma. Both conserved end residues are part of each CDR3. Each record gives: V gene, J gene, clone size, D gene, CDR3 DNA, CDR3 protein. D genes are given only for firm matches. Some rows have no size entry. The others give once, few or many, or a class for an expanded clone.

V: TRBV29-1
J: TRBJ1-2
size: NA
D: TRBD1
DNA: TGCAGCGTTGGGGCAGGGGGGTCGGGTAGCTACACCTTC
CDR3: CSVGAGGSGSYTF

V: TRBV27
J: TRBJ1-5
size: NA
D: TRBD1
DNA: TGTGCCAGCAGTTTCGACAGGGGTGGCAATCAGCCCCAGCATTTT
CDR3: CASSFDRGGNQPQHF

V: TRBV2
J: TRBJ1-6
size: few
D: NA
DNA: TGTGCCAGCATAGGAAACAGGGCTAATTCACCCCTCCACTTT
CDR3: CASIGNRANSPLHF

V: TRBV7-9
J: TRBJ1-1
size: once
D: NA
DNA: TGTGCCAGCAGCTTAGGCCGAGGTTGGACTGAAGCTTTCTTT
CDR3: CASSLGRGWTEAFF

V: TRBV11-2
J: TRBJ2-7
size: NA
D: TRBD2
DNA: TGTGCCAGCAGCTCACTAGCGGGGGGTCCCTACGAGCAGTACTTC
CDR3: CASSSLAGGPYEQYF

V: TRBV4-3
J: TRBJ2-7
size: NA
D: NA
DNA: TGCGCCAGCAGCCAAGAGAGGCGGTCCTACGAGCAGTACTTC
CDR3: CASSQERRSYEQYF

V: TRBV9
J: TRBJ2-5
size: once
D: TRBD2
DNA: TGTGCCAGCAGCGTAGGAGGTAGCGGGGGCCAAGAGACCCAGTACTTC
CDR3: CASSVGGSGGQETQYF

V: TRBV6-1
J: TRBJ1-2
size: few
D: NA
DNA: TGTGCCAGCAGCCGGGACGGTAATAACTATGGCTACACCTTC
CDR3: CASSRDGNNYGYTF

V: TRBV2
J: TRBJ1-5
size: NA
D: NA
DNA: TGTGCCAGCAGTGACAGCTATAGCAATCAGCCCCAGCATTTT
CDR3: CASSDSYSNQPQHF

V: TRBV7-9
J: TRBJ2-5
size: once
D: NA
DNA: TGTGCCAGCAGCTTTCGTCAGGGAGGAGAGACCCAGTACTTC
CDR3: CASSFRQGGETQYF

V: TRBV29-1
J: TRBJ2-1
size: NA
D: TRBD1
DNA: TGCAGCGTTGAAGGCGACAGGGGCGGCCCAACCGTTTTCAATGAGCAGTTCTTC
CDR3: CSVEGDRGGPTVFNEQFF

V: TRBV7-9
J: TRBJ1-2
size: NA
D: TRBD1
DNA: TGTGCCAGCAGCCCGCAGGGGGACTATGGCTACACCTTC
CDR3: CASSPQGDYGYTF

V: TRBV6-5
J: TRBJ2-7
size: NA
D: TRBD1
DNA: TGTGCCAGCAGACGGGACAGGCAGGGAACCTACGAGCAGTACTTC
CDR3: CASRRDRQGTYEQYF

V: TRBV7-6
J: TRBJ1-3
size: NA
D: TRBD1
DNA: TGTGCCAGCAGCTTCGGGCAGGGGGCAGGAAACACCATATATTTT
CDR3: CASSFGQGAGNTIYF

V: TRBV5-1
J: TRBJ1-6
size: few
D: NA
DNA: TGCGCCAGCAGCCGTGCGGGCAGGGGCTATAATTCACCCCTCCACTTT
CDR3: CASSRAGRGYNSPLHF

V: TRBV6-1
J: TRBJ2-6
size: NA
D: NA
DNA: TGTGCCAGCAGTGCAATTTCCTATGCACAAAGTCGGGCCAACGTCCTGACTTTC
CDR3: CASSAISYAQSRANVLTF

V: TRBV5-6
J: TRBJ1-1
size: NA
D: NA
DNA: TGTGCCAGCAGCCCTAGTGGGGGCTGGAACACTGAAGCTTTCTTT
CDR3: CASSPSGGWNTEAFF

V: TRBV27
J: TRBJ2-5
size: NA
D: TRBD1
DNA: TGTGCCAGCAGTCCGGACAGGGGGAGGGAGACCCAGTACTTC
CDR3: CASSPDRGRETQYF

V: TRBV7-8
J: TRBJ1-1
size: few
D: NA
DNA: TGTGCCAGCAGCTTAGCATCCGGGACCGTGAACACTGAAGCTTTCTTT
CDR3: CASSLASGTVNTEAFF

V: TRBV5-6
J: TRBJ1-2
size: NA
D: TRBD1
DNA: TGTGCCAGCAGCTTGGTGGGACAGGGGGCTGTTGGCTACACCTTC
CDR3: CASSLVGQGAVGYTF

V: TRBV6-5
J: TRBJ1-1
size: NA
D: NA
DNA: TGTGCCAGCAGCCGAGGACGGAATATGAACACTGAAGCTTTCTTT
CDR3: CASSRGRNMNTEAFF

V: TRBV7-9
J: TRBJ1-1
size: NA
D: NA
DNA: TGTGCCAGCAGCTTAGCCTCCCTTGCGGGCATCAACACTGAAGCTTTCTTT
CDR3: CASSLASLAGINTEAFF

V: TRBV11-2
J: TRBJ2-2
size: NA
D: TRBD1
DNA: TGTGCCAGCAGCTGGGGACAGGGCAACACCGGGGAGCTGTTTTTT
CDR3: CASSWGQGNTGELFF

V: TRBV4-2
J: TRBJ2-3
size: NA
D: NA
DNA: TGTGCCAGCAGCCAAGAGGTGTCCCAGAACCTGCGCGCAGATACGCAGTATTTT
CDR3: CASSQEVSQNLRADTQYF

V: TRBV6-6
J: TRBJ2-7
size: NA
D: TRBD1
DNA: TGTGCCAGCAGTTACCTCGGGACAGTCCTCTCCTACGAGCAGTACTTC
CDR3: CASSYLGTVLSYEQYF

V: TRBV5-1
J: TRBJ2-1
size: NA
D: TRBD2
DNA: TGCGCCAGCAGCCCAGAAGCGGGGGGAAGTACCTACAATGAGCAGTTCTTC
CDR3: CASSPEAGGSTYNEQFF

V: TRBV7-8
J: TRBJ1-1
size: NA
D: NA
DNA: TGTGCCAGCGGTGAATGGGGGGGGATGAACACTGAAGCTTTCTTT
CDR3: CASGEWGGMNTEAFF

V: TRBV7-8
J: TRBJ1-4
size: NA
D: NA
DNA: TGTGCCAGCAGCCGATGGGGGGTTGAAAAACTGTTTTTT
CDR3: CASSRWGVEKLFF

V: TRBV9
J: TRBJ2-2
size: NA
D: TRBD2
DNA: TGTGCCAGCAGCCCCTTTTCCGGGACTAGCGTAAGGGAGCTGTTTTTT
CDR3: CASSPFSGTSVRELFF

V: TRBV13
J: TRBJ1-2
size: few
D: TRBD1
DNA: TGTGCCAGCAGCTCCCGGGACAGGGAGTTTTTCGGGGGCTACACCTTC
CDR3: CASSSRDREFFGGYTF

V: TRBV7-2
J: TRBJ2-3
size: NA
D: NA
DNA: TGTGCCAGCAGCCGCTTCAGTCGGAGCACAGATACGCAGTATTTT
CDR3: CASSRFSRSTDTQYF

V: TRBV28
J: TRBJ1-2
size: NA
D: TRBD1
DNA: TGTGCCAGCAGTTCCCCCGGACAGGGTCTATTTTATGGCTACACCTTC
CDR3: CASSSPGQGLFYGYTF

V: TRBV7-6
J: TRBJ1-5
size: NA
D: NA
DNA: TGTGCCAGCAGCTTACTTCTCAGGGTTGACGCGGGTCAGCCCCAGCATTTT
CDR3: CASSLLLRVDAGQPQHF

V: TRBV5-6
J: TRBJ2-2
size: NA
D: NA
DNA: TGTGCCAGCGGTAAGCGGCCCACCGGGGAGCTGTTTTTT
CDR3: CASGKRPTGELFF

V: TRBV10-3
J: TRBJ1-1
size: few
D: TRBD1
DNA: TGTGCCATCACCCTTGGGACAGCCTCATCGAACACTGAAGCTTTCTTT
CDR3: CAITLGTASSNTEAFF

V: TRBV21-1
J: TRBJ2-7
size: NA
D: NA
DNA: TGTGCCAGCAGCAAAGAAAGGCCAGGGTGGATATCGAAAGAGGGCGAGCAGTACTTC
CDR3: CASSKERPGWISKEGEQYF

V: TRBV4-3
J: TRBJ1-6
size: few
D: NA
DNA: TGCGCCAGCAGCCAATCTCGGGACGGATATTCACCCCTCCACTTT
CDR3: CASSQSRDGYSPLHF

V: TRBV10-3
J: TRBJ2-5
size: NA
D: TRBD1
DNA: TGTGCCATCAGTGAGTCAGGACAGGTATTTCAAGAGACCCAGTACTTC
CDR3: CAISESGQVFQETQYF

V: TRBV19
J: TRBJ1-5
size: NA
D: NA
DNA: TGTGCCAGTAGTATCGTGGTGAGGGGGGCGCATCAGCCCCAGCATTTT
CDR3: CASSIVVRGAHQPQHF